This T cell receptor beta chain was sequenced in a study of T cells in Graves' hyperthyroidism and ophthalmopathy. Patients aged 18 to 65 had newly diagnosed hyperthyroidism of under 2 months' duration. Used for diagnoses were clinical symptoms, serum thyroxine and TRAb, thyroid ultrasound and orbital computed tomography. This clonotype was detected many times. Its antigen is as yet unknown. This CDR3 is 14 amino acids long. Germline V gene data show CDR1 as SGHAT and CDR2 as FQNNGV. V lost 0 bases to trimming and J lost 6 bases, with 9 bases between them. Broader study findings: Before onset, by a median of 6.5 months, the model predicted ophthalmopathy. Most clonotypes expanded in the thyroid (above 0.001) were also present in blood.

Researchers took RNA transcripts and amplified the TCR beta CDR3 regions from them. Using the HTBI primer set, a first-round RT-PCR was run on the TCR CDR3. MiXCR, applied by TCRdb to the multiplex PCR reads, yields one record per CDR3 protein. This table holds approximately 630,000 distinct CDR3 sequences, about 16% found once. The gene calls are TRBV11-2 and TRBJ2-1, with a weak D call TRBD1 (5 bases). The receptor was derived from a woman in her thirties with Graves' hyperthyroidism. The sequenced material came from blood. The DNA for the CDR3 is TGTGCCAGCAGCTTAGATCCCCAGGGCAATGAGCAGTTCTTC. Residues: CASSLDPQGNEQFF.